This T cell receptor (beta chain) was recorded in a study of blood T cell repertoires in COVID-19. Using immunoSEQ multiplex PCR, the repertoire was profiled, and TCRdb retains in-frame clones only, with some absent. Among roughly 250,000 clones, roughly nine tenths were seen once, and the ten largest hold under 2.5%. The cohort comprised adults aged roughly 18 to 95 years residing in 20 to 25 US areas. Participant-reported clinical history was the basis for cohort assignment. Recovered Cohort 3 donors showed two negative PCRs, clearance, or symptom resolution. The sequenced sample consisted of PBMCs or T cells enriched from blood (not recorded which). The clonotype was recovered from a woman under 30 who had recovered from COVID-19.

The CDR3 nucleotides read TGTGCCAGCAGTTGGGACAGGGTTGTCTACACCTTC. Its translation: CASSWDRVVYTF. This chain uses TRBV27 with TRBJ1-2, with TRBD1 matching 9 bases. Germline values: CDR1 MNHEY, CDR2 SMNVEV (reference sequence). The CDR3 is 12 residues long. Trimming cost V 4 bases and J 10 bases; bases outside gene matches: 4.